This section outlines one T cell receptor (beta chain) sequence together with its context. The data belong to a study of type 1 and type 2 diabetes patients. Genomic DNA was the PCR template. A primer set of 30 forward and 13 reverse primers amplified the CDR3. Each CDR3 protein is one row after TCRdb ran MiXCR on the multiplex PCR reads. The repertoire holds a few hundred thousand distinct CDR3 sequences, with roughly 50% as singletons. Germline V gene sequence: CDR1 LNHDA, CDR2 SQIVND (reference sequence). This CDR3 spans 11 amino acids. V was clipped by 11 bases and J by 10 bases, with 14 bases between them.

The clonotype was recovered from a man younger than 35 with type 2 diabetes. The chain couples TRBV19 to TRBJ1-4; no clear D gene. The sample consisted of peripheral blood mononuclear cells (PBMCs). CDR3 coding DNA: TGTGCCGGACGGACGGGCGTAAAACTGTTTTTT. Translated: CAGRTGVKLFF.